Sequencing of this T cell receptor beta chain was carried out in a study of blood T cells in healthy people across ages. In the study overall: About one barcoded TCR beta cDNA was captured per two T cells. Whole-study findings and limits: Observed TCR beta diversity per million T cells went down as age went up. This fall followed a roughly linear course with age. Naive T cell percentage strongly correlated with TCR beta diversity.

V was cut by 3 bases and J by 2 bases, with 12 bases left in between. The germline V gene has CDR1 MNHNS and CDR2 SASEGT. The CDR3 spans 15 residues. A word on this clonotype: Its antigen is as yet unknown.

Sample-barcoded 5' priming and a J-beta primer mix drove a second PCR of roughly 6 to 12 cycles. TCRdb reprocessed the 5' RACE reads with MiXCR, giving one entry per CDR3 protein. The sample consists of 1 million or so distinct CDR3 sequences, 40% to 45% of them appearing once. The V and J genes are TRBV6-1 and TRBJ2-3, with D tentatively TRBD1 (5 bases). This TCR derives from a woman aged 60-75 years in good health. Sequencing was done on a sample of blood. The CDR3 DNA reads TGTGCCAGCAGTGATGGCAGGGTCCTCACAGATACGCAGTATTTT. Translation: CASSDGRVLTDTQYF.